The following is a TCR beta chain sequence with its context. Its antigen is as yet unknown. This sample stems from a study of T cell responses to AZD1222 COVID-19 vaccine. Study-wide results and limits: A mostly white British donor set with more females was recruited, and clonal diversity was possibly underestimated.

Sequencing used immunoSEQ multiplex PCR; TCRdb keeps in-frame clones, though not all of them. The table has around 120,000 clones, about 85% seen once. This sequence was found in an adult who received the AZD1222 COVID-19 vaccine. The sample was peripheral blood, taken 28 days after the second AZD1222 dose.

CDR3 DNA sequence: TGTGCCAGCAGAAGTCGGCAGAGCTATAATTCACCCCTCCACTTT. Translation: CASRSRQSYNSPLHF. The chain has TRBV28 and TRBJ1-6; D is undetermined. CDR1 is MDHEN and CDR2 is SYDVKM in the germline V gene. CDR3 length: 15 amino acids. V was trimmed by 6 bases and J by 3 bases, leaving 12 bases between them.